A single T cell receptor (beta chain) is shown here with its context. Antigen specificity is unknown. These data originate in a study of OX40 agonist ivuxolimab in advanced cancers. On the study more broadly: With ivuxolimab, an agonistic anti-OX40 (CD134) antibody, patients were treated. Partial responses were recorded for three patients, including one with hepatocellular carcinoma and two with cutaneous melanoma.

Study results and caveats: Those patients achieving a partial response at 0.1-3.0 mg/kg showed among the lowest clonal expansion. In a subset of nonresponders, normalized T-cell clonal expansion was also low.

Data came from immunoSEQ multiplex PCR; TCRdb stores just in-frame clones and leaves some out. The sample has almost 85,000 clones, 90% to 95% seen once. The specimen was CD4+ or CD8+ T cells sorted from blood, collected in a trial of the OX40 agonist ivuxolimab. The receptor was derived from an adult with an advanced solid tumor such as melanoma, head and neck, liver or kidney cancer.

The CDR3 here is CASTERYEQYF. The CDR3 DNA is TGTGCCAGCACCGAGCGCTACGAGCAGTACTTC. The genes are TRBV5-5 and TRBJ2-7, with D hard to call. V lost 6 bases, J lost 3 bases, and 7 bases lay in between. CDR1 and CDR2 from the germline V gene are SGHKS and YYEKEE (reference sequence). The CDR3 has 11 residues.